The 24 T cell receptor beta chains below come from one sample, sequenced in a study of T-cell reconstitution after alpha-beta-depleted transplantation in children. A library of TCRbeta sequences, prepared with unique molecular identifiers, was generated. A single record per CDR3 protein comes from TCRdb applying MiXCR to the PCR reads. The sample consists of around 300,000 distinct CDR3 sequences, roughly a tenth of them appearing once. This sample comprised PBMCs, obtained before TCRalphabeta/CD19-depleted stem cell transplant. These receptors were taken from a boy less than two years old with acute myeloid leukemia, due to receive a stem cell transplant.

About this clonotype itself: Just one base apart from a much larger clone, this may be a read error. The CDR3 DNA follows: TGTGCCAGCAGCAGCCCAGGTGGGGCCAACGTCCTGACTTTC. It is translated as CASSSPGGANVLTF. This chain joins TRBV9 and TRBJ2-6; D gene unclear. Germline V CDR1 and CDR2: SGDLS, YYNGEE. Deletions cut 4 bases from V and 3 bases from J, with 8 bases between. The length of the CDR3 is 14 residues. The variable domain in full, completed from reference TRBV9 and TRBJ2-6, reads DSGVTQTPKHLITATGQRVTLRCSPRSGDLSVYWYQQSLDQGLQFLIQYYNGEERAKGNILERFSAQQFPDLHSELNLSSLELGDSALYFCASSSPGGANVLTFGAGSRLTVL.

This clonotype has a count of ten or more. The genes are TRBV12-3 or TRBV12-4 and TRBJ2-2; D is unresolved. The CDR3 contains 15 residues. V was trimmed by 6 bases and J by 5 bases, leaving 16 bases between them. CDR3 in DNA: TGTGCCAGCAGGAGGACCGGGCAACTAACCGGGGAGCTGTTTTTT. Protein: CASRRTGQLTGELFF.

This clonotype was observed at least ten times. The V gene is TRBV20-1, the J gene TRBJ2-1; TRBD2 aligns across 7 bases. CDR1 DFQATT and CDR2 SNEGSKA come from the germline V gene (reference sequence). The CDR3 extends over 15 amino acids. Losses at the gene ends were 1 base for V and 6 bases for J; bases not matched to a gene: 9. The CDR3 DNA is TGCAGTGCTAGAGGGGGCGGGAGATTAGCCAATGAGCAGTTCTTC. Translating it yields CSARGGGRLANEQFF.

This clonotype showed up many times. The junction shows a germline mismatch at one end, possibly a read error. The chain is built from TRBV4-1 and TRBJ2-4, with TRBD1 matching over 7 bases. The CDR3 extends over 15 amino acids. CDR1 and CDR2 (germline): MGHRA, YSYEKL. The CDR3 protein is CASSPIGRGQGIQYF. In DNA, the CDR3 is TGCGCCAGCAGCCCGATCGGTAGGGGGCAAGGCATTCAGTACTTT.

This clonotype was detected ten times or more. V and J are TRBV20-1 and TRBJ1-1; TRBD1 matches at 8 bases. The junction had 10 bases not matched to a gene; V was cut back by 7 bases and J by 0 bases. The CDR3 sequence is 15 residues long. Looked up from germline, CDR1 is DFQATT and CDR2 is SNEGSKA (reference sequence). The CDR3 region has the DNA TGCAGTGTCGATAGGCAGGGGGCTATGAACACTGAAGCTTTCTTT. This gives the protein CSVDRQGAMNTEAFF.

This clonotype has just a few counts. This chain joins TRBV15 and TRBJ2-5; D unclear. V lost 0 bases, J lost 3 bases, and 8 bases lay in between. Germline values: CDR1 LNHNV, CDR2 YYDKDF (reference sequence). This CDR3 is 14 amino acids long. Written as DNA, the CDR3 is TGTGCCACCAGCAGAGATTCCCCCAAAGAGACCCAGTACTTC. Its protein is CATSRDSPKETQYF.

This clonotype has ten or more counts. This chain connects TRBV5-8 to TRBJ2-1; 8 bases line up with TRBD2. With 4 bases clipped from V and 2 bases from J, the junction kept 5 bases outside the gene matches. This CDR3 region has 15 residues. The germline gives CDR1 SGHTS, CDR2 YDEGEE. Here the CDR3 DNA reads TGTGCCAGCAGCAAAGCGGGAGCCGCCTACAATGAGCAGTTCTTC. Translating it yields CASSKAGAAYNEQFF.

This clonotype was observed at least ten times. The chain employs TRBV5-5 and TRBJ2-1; 7 bases match TRBD1. This CDR3 spans 15 amino acids. Germline CDR1 SGHKS, CDR2 YYEKEE (reference sequence). With V trimmed by 0 bases and J by 5 bases, 5 bases remained unmatched. CDR3 sequence reads: CASSLGPTGHNEQFF. The DNA for the CDR3 is TGTGCCAGCAGCTTGGGACCGACAGGGCACAATGAGCAGTTCTTC.

In its sample, this clonotype was seen many times. This chain connects TRBV11-3 to TRBJ1-2; D is perhaps TRBD1 (5 bases). Trimming cost V 7 bases and J 5 bases, with 17 bases left between them. The CDR3 consists of 14 residues. Per germline, CDR1 SGHNT and CDR2 YENEEA. The CDR3 DNA reads TGTGCCAGCACCGACGGAACAGGAGGGTATGGCTACACCTTC. It translates to CASTDGTGGYGYTF.

This clonotype was recorded at least ten times. The V and J genes are TRBV5-5 and TRBJ2-5, with D possibly TRBD1 on 5 matching bases. There are 12 residues in the CDR3. Germline loops: CDR1 SGHKS, CDR2 YYEKEE (reference sequence). V gave up 2 bases and J gave up 3 bases, with 5 bases separating them. CDR3 sequence: CASSLQEETQYF. CDR3 coding DNA: TGTGCCAGCAGCTTACAGGAAGAGACCCAGTACTTC.

This clonotype occurred many times. This chain links TRBV9 with TRBJ2-1; D is perhaps TRBD1 or TRBD2 (5 bases each). CDR1 is SGDLS and CDR2 is YYNGEE in the germline V gene. The CDR3 consists of 14 residues. V was clipped by 4 bases and J by 4 bases, with 12 bases between them. The CDR3 here is CASSLLGQYNEQFF. The CDR3, as DNA: TGTGCCAGCAGCCTACTAGGACAATACAATGAGCAGTTCTTC.

At least ten counts were recorded for this clonotype. The gene calls are TRBV7-2 and TRBJ2-4, with D uncertain. This CDR3 region has 15 residues. Trimming took off 5 bases at V and 0 bases at J, with 11 bases between the two ends. Germline V gives CDR1 SGHTA, CDR2 FQGNSA. The CDR3 coding sequence is TGTGCCAGCAGCCTCCCGTTACTAGCCAAAAACATTCAGTACTTC. Its translation: CASSLPLLAKNIQYF.

This clonotype was detected many times. This rearrangement joins TRBV7-7 to TRBJ2-2; TRBD2 aligns across 11 bases. The V and J ends lost 2 bases and 3 bases, in that order; junction bases with no gene match: 2. Looked up from germline, CDR1 is SSHAT and CDR2 is FNYEAQ (reference sequence). The CDR3 runs 16 residues. CDR3 DNA: TGTGCCAGCAGCTTAACTAGCGGGAGTCACACCGGGGAGCTGTTTTTT. Amino acids: CASSLTSGSHTGELFF.

This clonotype was counted at least ten times. The chain carries TRBV3-1 and TRBJ2-7; D is unclear. Germline CDR1 LGHDT, CDR2 YNNKEL (reference sequence). The CDR3 is made up of 11 amino acids. V lost 5 bases, J lost 5 bases, and 7 bases lay in between. The CDR3 spells CASSVHDEQYF. Here the CDR3 DNA reads TGTGCCAGCAGCGTACATGACGAGCAGTACTTC.

This clonotype was observed many times. The chain is built from TRBV12-3 or TRBV12-4 and TRBJ2-7; D perhaps matches TRBD1 (6 bases). V dropped 7 bases and J dropped 3 bases, with 13 bases sitting between them. This CDR3 contains 13 residues. The CDR3 loop is CASIQGRDYEQYF. In nucleotides, the CDR3 is TGTGCCAGCATACAGGGCCGTGACTACGAGCAGTACTTC.

The sample holds many counts of this clonotype. V is TRBV24-1 and J is TRBJ2-1, with TRBD2 as a possible D gene (6 bases). Trimming pared 3 bases from V and 6 bases from J, leaving 17 bases between. The CDR3 extends over 16 amino acids. The V gene's germline CDR1 is KGHDR and CDR2 SFDVKD. The CDR3 sequence is CATSDPSPTSINEQFF. CDR3 nucleotide sequence: TGTGCCACCAGTGATCCAAGTCCGACTAGTATCAATGAGCAGTTCTTC.

A word on this clonotype: This may arise from a read error, as a much more abundant clone is one base away. This chain joins TRBV7-3 and TRBJ2-7; 7 positions agree with TRBD1. Germline V gene data show CDR1 as SGHTA and CDR2 as FQGTGA. The CDR3 is 16 amino acids. The junction had 14 bases not matched to a gene; V was cut back by 5 bases and J by 4 bases. CDR3: CASSAQPQGTEYEQYF. The CDR3 region has the DNA TGTGCCAGCAGCGCTCAGCCACAGGGGACGGAGTACGAGCAGTACTTC.

The chain links TRBV5-1 to TRBJ2-3; 9 bases line up with TRBD2. Germline loops: CDR1 SGHRS, CDR2 YFSETQ. This CDR3 region has 18 residues. Trimming took 5 bases from V and 6 from J; bases not matched to a gene: 19. CDR3 protein: CASRTEGTSIRGADTQYF. CDR3 bases: TGCGCCAGCAGGACTGAGGGGACTAGCATTCGTGGGGCGGATACGCAGTATTTT. Looking up the rest from reference TRBV5-1 and TRBJ2-3 gives the full variable domain: KAGVTQTPRYLIKTRGQQVTLSCSPISGHRSVSWYQQTPGQGLQFLFEYFSETQRNKGNFPGRFSGRQFSNSRSEMNVSTLELGDSALYLCASRTEGTSIRGADTQYFGPGTRLTVL.

V is TRBV4-2 and J is TRBJ2-1; TRBD2 matches 11 bases. V shed 4 bases, J shed 3 bases, and the junction held 5 bases outside the gene matches. Germline V CDR1 and CDR2: LGHNA, YNFKEQ. The CDR3 totals 16 residues. CDR3 protein: CASSPPSGGIYNEQFF. In DNA, the CDR3 is TGTGCCAGCAGCCCCCCTAGCGGGGGGATCTACAATGAGCAGTTCTTC.

This clonotype occurred many times. The V and J genes are TRBV7-8 and TRBJ2-3, with D possibly TRBD1 on 6 matching bases. From germline, CDR1 is SGHVS and CDR2 FQNEAQ. The CDR3 loop spans 13 amino acids. V was pared by 5 bases and J by 5 bases, with 11 bases between. CDR3: CASSRQVRDTQYF. Here the CDR3 DNA reads TGTGCCAGCAGCAGACAGGTTAGAGATACGCAGTATTTT.

There are many counts of this clonotype. The chain has TRBV28 and TRBJ2-6; no firm D call. The CDR3 loop spans 15 amino acids. Between the trimmed V and J ends, which lost 6 bases and 0 bases, there was a span of 9 bases. The germline V gene encodes CDR1 MDHEN and CDR2 SYDVKM. DNA for the CDR3: TGTGCCAGCAGCGATATCCGCTCTGGGGCCAACGTCCTGACTTTC. Amino acids: CASSDIRSGANVLTF.

In its sample, this clonotype was seen many times. This chain joins TRBV7-2 and TRBJ2-4; 11 nucleotides align to TRBD2. CDR1 is SGHTA and CDR2 is FQGNSA in the germline V gene. V shed 0 bases and J 1 base; nucleotides not matched to a gene: 8. The CDR3 contains 19 residues. The CDR3 sequence: CASSLAFVTSGGAKNIQYF. The CDR3 DNA reads TGTGCCAGCAGCTTAGCTTTCGTCACTAGCGGGGGTGCCAAAAACATTCAGTACTTC. Full variable domain (remainder filled in from reference TRBV7-2 and TRBJ2-4): GAGVSQSPSNKVTEKGKDVELRCDPISGHTALYWYRQSLGQGLEFLIYFQGNSAPDKSGLPSDRFSAERTGGSVSTLTIQRTQQEDSAVYLCASSLAFVTSGGAKNIQYFGAGTRLSVL.

This clonotype was observed at least ten times. The chain links TRBV5-1 to TRBJ1-1, with D perhaps matching TRBD1 (5 bases). The CDR3 has 15 amino acids. The V end lost 1 base, the J end lost 1 base, and 11 bases lay between the germline ends. Germline CDR1 is SGHRS and CDR2 is YFSETQ. CDR3 bases: TGCGCCAGCAGCTTGTTGGTCAGGGCGAACACTGAAGCTTTCTTT. Amino acid sequence: CASSLLVRANTEAFF. The full variable domain, its missing parts supplied by reference TRBV5-1 and TRBJ1-1, is KAGVTQTPRYLIKTRGQQVTLSCSPISGHRSVSWYQQTPGQGLQFLFEYFSETQRNKGNFPGRFSGRQFSNSRSEMNVSTLELGDSALYLCASSLLVRANTEAFFGQGTRLTVV.

This clonotype showed up many times. This chain connects TRBV24-1 to TRBJ2-2; perhaps TRBD2 as D (5 bases). The CDR3 sequence is 15 residues long. Germline V gene sequence: CDR1 KGHDR, CDR2 SFDVKD. Trimming removed 3 bases at V and 3 bases at J, with 10 bases between. CDR3: CATSDEASYTGELFF. The CDR3, as DNA: TGTGCCACCAGTGATGAGGCTAGCTACACCGGGGAGCTGTTTTTT.